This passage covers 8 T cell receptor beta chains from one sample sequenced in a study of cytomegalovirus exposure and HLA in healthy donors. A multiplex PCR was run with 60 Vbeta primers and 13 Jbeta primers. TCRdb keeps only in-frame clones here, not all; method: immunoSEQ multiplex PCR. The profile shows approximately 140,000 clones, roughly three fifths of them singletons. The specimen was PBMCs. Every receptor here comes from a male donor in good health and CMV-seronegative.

The CDR3 loop reads CAIGQGIAFF. CDR3 nucleotides: TGTGCCATTGGGCAGGGTATTGCTTTCTTT. The V call is TRBV6-5, the J call TRBJ1-1; TRBD1 might be the D (5 bases). Germline lookup yields CDR1 MNHEY and CDR2 SVGAGI. The length of the CDR3 is 10 residues. V lost 10 bases, J lost 11 bases, and 14 bases lay in between.

The CDR3 coding sequence is TGCAGCGTTGTAGAGGGGACAGGGTGGGGCACAGATACGCAGTATTTT. It codes for CSVVEGTGWGTDTQYF. The chain carries TRBV29-1 and TRBJ2-3; 9 bases match TRBD1. Germline values: CDR1 SQVTM, CDR2 ANQGSEA. J lost 1 base, V lost 4 bases, and 9 bases had no gene match. The length of the CDR3 is 16 residues.

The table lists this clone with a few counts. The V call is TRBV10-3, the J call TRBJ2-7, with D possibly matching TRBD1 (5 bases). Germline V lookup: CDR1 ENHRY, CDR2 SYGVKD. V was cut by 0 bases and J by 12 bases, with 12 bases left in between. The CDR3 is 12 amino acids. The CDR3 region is CAISESTRVAYF. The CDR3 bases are TGTGCCATCAGTGAGTCGACCAGGGTCGCGTACTTC.

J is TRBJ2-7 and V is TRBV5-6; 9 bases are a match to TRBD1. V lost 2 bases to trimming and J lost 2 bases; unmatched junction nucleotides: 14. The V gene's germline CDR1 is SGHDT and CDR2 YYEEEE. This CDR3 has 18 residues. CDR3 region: CASSFRRFPRTGAYEQYF. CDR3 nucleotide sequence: TGTGCCAGCAGCTTTCGTAGGTTTCCTCGGACAGGGGCCTACGAGCAGTACTTC.

CDR3 protein: CASRPPGQGREAFF. The DNA for the CDR3 is TGTGCCAGCAGACCCCCGGGACAGGGGCGTGAAGCTTTCTTT. V usage is TRBV9 and J usage is TRBJ1-1; 10 bases agree with TRBD1. V was pared by 5 bases and J by 7 bases, with 8 bases of the junction left unmatched. The CDR3 runs 14 residues. Germline-derived CDR1 and CDR2 are SGDLS and YYNGEE.

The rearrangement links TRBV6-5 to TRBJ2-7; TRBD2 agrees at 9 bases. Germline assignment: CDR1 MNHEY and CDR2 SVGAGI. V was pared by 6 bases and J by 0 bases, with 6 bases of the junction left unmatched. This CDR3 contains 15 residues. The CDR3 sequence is CASRRTSGHSYEQYF. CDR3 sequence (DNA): TGTGCCAGCAGAAGAACTAGCGGGCACTCCTACGAGCAGTACTTC.

The CDR3 sequence: CASSLVSEPYGYTF. As DNA, the CDR3 is TGTGCCAGCAGCTTAGTATCGGAGCCCTATGGCTACACCTTC. This sequence joins TRBV7-9 and TRBJ1-2; D is uncertain. This CDR3 is built from 14 residues. The germline V gene has CDR1 SEHNR and CDR2 FQNEAQ (reference sequence). V was clipped by 1 base and J by 4 bases, with 10 bases between them.

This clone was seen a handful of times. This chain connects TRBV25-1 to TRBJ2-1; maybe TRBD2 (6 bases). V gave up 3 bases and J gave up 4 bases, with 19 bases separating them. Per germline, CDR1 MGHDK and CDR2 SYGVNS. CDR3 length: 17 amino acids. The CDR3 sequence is CASSDPTVGGIYNEQFF. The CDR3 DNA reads TGTGCCAGCAGTGACCCCACCGTGGGCGGGATTTACAATGAGCAGTTCTTC.